This is a list of T cell receptor beta chains from one sample in a study of CD8 T cells in Susac syndrome. Via MiXCR, TCRdb re-called the immunoSEQ multiplex PCR reads, giving one row per CDR3 protein. The sample consists of approximately 270,000 distinct CDR3 sequences, roughly 93% of them appearing once. The specimen was CD4+ T cells from PBMCs. These receptors all stem from a human donor with multiple sclerosis. CDR3s include the opening cysteine and the closing phenylalanine or tryptophan. A D gene is named only where the DNA matches it firmly. Size is stated for part of the rows, as once, few or many counts, or as a class when the clone is expanded.

v_call	j_call	d_call	clone_size	cdr3_aa	cdr3_nt
TRBV5-1	TRBJ2-5	.	.	CASSLEPRGETQYF	TGCGCCAGCAGCTTGGAGCCCCGGGGAGAGACCCAGTACTTC
TRBV5-1	TRBJ2-1	TRBD2	once	CASTMTGGSHEQFF	TGCGCCAGCACCATGACGGGAGGGTCCCATGAGCAGTTCTTC
TRBV7-2	TRBJ1-3	TRBD1	.	CASSSTGGTGNTIYF	TGTGCCAGCAGCTCCACAGGGGGAACTGGAAACACCATATATTTT
TRBV30	TRBJ1-3	.	.	CAWTHIQNSGNTIYF	TGTGCCTGGACTCACATCCAGAACTCTGGAAACACCATATATTTT
TRBV2	TRBJ2-2	TRBD2	.	CASSETSGRTGELFF	TGTGCCAGCAGTGAGACTAGCGGGAGGACCGGGGAGCTGTTTTTT
TRBV10-3	TRBJ1-1	.	few	CATQNDRSDTEAFF	TGTGCCACCCAAAACGACAGATCGGACACTGAAGCTTTCTTT
TRBV5-4	TRBJ2-4	.	.	CASSPAGPRNIQYF	TGTGCCAGCAGCCCGGCGGGTCCCCGTAACATTCAGTACTTC
TRBV9	TRBJ2-7	.	.	CASSPGTRAEQYF	TGTGCCAGCAGCCCAGGGACGAGAGCCGAGCAGTACTTC
TRBV28	TRBJ1-2	.	.	CASSIDWTDPNYGYTF	TGTGCCAGCAGTATCGATTGGACAGATCCTAACTATGGCTACACCTTC
TRBV18	TRBJ1-4	.	.	CASSPPGSEKLFF	TGTGCCAGCTCACCACCGGGCAGCGAAAAACTGTTTTTT
TRBV5-8	TRBJ1-2	.	.	CASTPLRPNYGYTF	TGTGCCAGCACCCCTCTGAGACCTAACTATGGCTACACCTTC
TRBV15	TRBJ2-3	.	.	CATGWWADSTDTQYF	TGTGCCACCGGATGGTGGGCAGACAGCACAGATACGCAGTATTTT
TRBV20-1	TRBJ2-1	TRBD2	.	CSAGSSGGAGNEQFF	TGCAGTGCTGGATCTAGCGGGGGGGCGGGGAATGAGCAGTTCTTC
TRBV20-1	TRBJ1-2	.	once	CSASGAGASNYGYTF	TGCAGTGCTAGTGGGGCAGGCGCATCTAACTATGGCTACACCTTC
TRBV18	TRBJ2-3	TRBD1	.	CASSPIPGQGFTDTQYF	TGTGCCAGCTCACCTATCCCGGGACAGGGTTTTACAGATACGCAGTATTTT
TRBV24-1	TRBJ2-1	.	.	CATNHGGTGYNEQFF	TGTGCCACCAACCATGGAGGTACCGGCTACAATGAGCAGTTCTTC
TRBV11-3	TRBJ2-1	.	few	CASSLDRSEQFF	TGTGCCAGCAGCTTAGATAGATCCGAGCAGTTCTTC
TRBV15	TRBJ1-1	.	.	CATSRVPRGHGEAFF	TGTGCCACCAGCAGAGTGCCCCGGGGCCACGGTGAAGCTTTCTTT
TRBV12-5	TRBJ2-2	.	.	CASGLGHNTGELFF	TGTGCTAGTGGTTTGGGGCATAACACCGGGGAGCTGTTTTTT
TRBV7-9	TRBJ2-3	.	.	CASSLAPSDTQYF	TGTGCCAGCAGCTTAGCCCCCTCAGATACGCAGTATTTT
TRBV20-1	TRBJ2-5	.	.	CSSGGAQQAETQYF	TGCAGTTCAGGGGGGGCACAACAAGCGGAGACCCAGTACTTC
TRBV7-9	TRBJ2-2	.	.	CASSFAPLAGDTGELFF	TGTGCCAGCAGCTTCGCCCCCCTCGCCGGGGACACCGGGGAGCTGTTTTTT
TRBV20-1	TRBJ2-1	.	.	CSARDLTGRDSEQFF	TGCAGTGCTAGAGATCTGACAGGGAGGGATAGTGAGCAGTTCTTC
TRBV11-2	TRBJ2-3	.	.	CASRDRRGDTQYF	TGTGCCAGCAGAGACAGACGTGGAGATACGCAGTATTTT
TRBV3-1	TRBJ1-4	.	.	CASSPRGRTEKLFF	TGTGCCAGCAGCCCCCGGGGGAGGACGGAAAAACTGTTTTTT
TRBV6-5	TRBJ1-1	TRBD1	.	CASHFTGVDTEAFF	TGTGCCAGTCACTTTACAGGGGTTGACACTGAAGCTTTCTTT
TRBV18	TRBJ2-3	.	.	CASSAVPGEQYF	TGTGCCAGCTCAGCCGTCCCAGGGGAGCAGTATTTT
TRBV19	TRBJ1-1	TRBD1	.	CATSPRAGGGEAFF	TGTGCCACTTCGCCTAGGGCAGGGGGCGGAGAAGCTTTCTTT
TRBV6-2/TRBV6-3	TRBJ1-5	.	.	CASSPWTGSPLSNQPQHF	TGTGCCAGCAGTCCCTGGACCGGATCCCCCTTGAGCAATCAGCCCCAGCATTTT
TRBV7-6	TRBJ1-2	TRBD1	.	CASSSAGGHYGYTF	TGTGCCAGCAGCTCAGCAGGGGGCCACTATGGCTACACCTTC
TRBV7-2	TRBJ2-5	TRBD1	.	CASSLGPGQGTETQYF	TGTGCCAGCAGCTTAGGACCGGGACAGGGTACGGAGACCCAGTACTTC
TRBV11-1	TRBJ2-3	.	.	CASSLDGSWGSDTQYF	TGTGCCAGCAGCTTAGACGGCAGTTGGGGCTCAGATACGCAGTATTTT
TRBV29-1	TRBJ1-2	.	.	CSSMTGGSDGYTF	TGCAGCTCGATGACAGGAGGGTCGGATGGCTACACCTTC
TRBV3-1	TRBJ1-1	.	.	CASSPSVRGTEAFF	TGTGCCAGCAGCCCCAGCGTTCGGGGCACTGAAGCTTTCTTT
TRBV5-4	TRBJ2-1	.	.	CASSGGLPNNNEQFF	TGTGCCAGCAGCGGGGGACTCCCCAATAACAATGAGCAGTTCTTC
TRBV7-2	TRBJ2-3	.	.	CASAPQGGGDTQYF	TGTGCCAGCGCGCCCCAGGGAGGTGGTGATACGCAGTATTTT
TRBV28	TRBJ2-1	.	.	CASSPPGQVYNEQFF	TGTGCCAGCAGTCCACCGGGACAAGTCTACAATGAGCAGTTCTTC
TRBV20-1	TRBJ1-1	.	.	CSASPPGRDTEAFF	TGCAGTGCTAGTCCGCCAGGGCGGGACACTGAAGCTTTCTTT
TRBV25-1	TRBJ1-2	.	.	CASSEWQVKDGYTF	TGTGCCAGCAGTGAATGGCAGGTAAAGGATGGCTACACCTTC
TRBV9	TRBJ2-2	.	.	CASSVAPSLNTGELFF	TGTGCCAGCAGCGTAGCGCCCTCCCTGAACACCGGGGAGCTGTTTTTT
TRBV5-1	TRBJ1-1	TRBD1	.	CASSLGTGVTEAFF	TGCGCCAGCAGCTTGGGGACAGGGGTCACTGAAGCTTTCTTT
TRBV11-1	TRBJ2-1	.	.	CASSPMDLYNEQFF	TGTGCCAGCAGCCCCATGGACCTTTACAATGAGCAGTTCTTC
TRBV3-1	TRBJ2-5	.	.	CASSLSGVKETQYF	TGTGCCAGCAGCCTCTCCGGGGTTAAAGAGACCCAGTACTTC
TRBV20-1	TRBJ2-1	TRBD2	once	CSARTSGMGEQFF	TGCAGTGCTCGGACTAGCGGGATGGGTGAGCAGTTCTTC
TRBV2	TRBJ1-1	.	.	CASRVTQGNTEAFF	TGTGCCAGCAGGGTCACACAGGGGAACACTGAAGCTTTCTTT
TRBV28	TRBJ1-2	.	.	CASKAPPGGYTF	TGTGCCAGCAAGGCCCCCCCTGGGGGCTACACCTTC
TRBV7-2	TRBJ2-5	.	.	CASSPEGPGETQYF	TGTGCCAGCAGCCCTGAAGGGCCGGGGGAGACCCAGTACTTC
TRBV7-9	TRBJ2-1	.	few	CASSPRQYNEQFF	TGTGCCAGCAGCCCCCGACAGTACAATGAGCAGTTCTTC
TRBV6-5	TRBJ2-5	TRBD2	.	CASSYGSSGSQETQYF	TGTGCCAGCAGTTACGGTAGTAGCGGGAGTCAAGAGACCCAGTACTTC
TRBV12-3/TRBV12-4	TRBJ2-5	.	.	CASRTSGRAQTQYF	TGTGCCAGCCGGACCTCGGGCAGGGCGCAGACCCAGTACTTC
TRBV5-1	TRBJ1-6	TRBD1	.	CASSSGQGNSLHF	TGCGCCAGCAGCTCGGGACAGGGAAATTCCCTCCACTTT
TRBV6-1	TRBJ1-5	TRBD1	.	CASKGVTGARQPQHF	TGTGCCAGTAAGGGGGTGACAGGGGCGCGACAGCCCCAGCATTTT
TRBV6-5	TRBJ2-5	.	once	CASSYVGRGETQYF	TGTGCCAGCAGTTACGTCGGGAGAGGGGAGACCCAGTACTTC